This T cell receptor beta chain comes out of a study of T cells in Graves' hyperthyroidism and ophthalmopathy. Clinical Activity Scores of at least 3, NOSPECS grades of at least 4 and durations under 3 months characterized ophthalmopathy patients. Amplified TCR beta CDR3 regions derived from RNA transcripts. HTBI primers were employed in a first-round RT-PCR of the TCR CDR3. A single record per CDR3 protein comes from TCRdb applying MiXCR to the multiplex PCR reads. The sample carries approximately 410,000 distinct CDR3 sequences, roughly 14% recorded once. V was shortened by 9 bases and J by 2 bases, with 14 bases between the two germline ends. Per germline, CDR1 MNHNS and CDR2 SASEGT. This CDR3 spans 13 amino acids.

The rearrangement joins TRBV6-1 to TRBJ2-7, with D possibly called TRBD1 or TRBD2 (5 bases each). The TCR sequence derives from a man younger than 35 with Graves' ophthalmopathy. Sequencing was performed on blood. The CDR3 DNA is TGTGCCAGTTCCCCCGGGGCCGCCTACGAGCAGTACTTC. It codes for CASSPGAAYEQYF.